The 3 T cell receptor beta chains given below trace back to one sample, sequenced in a study of graft-versus-host responses after intestinal transplantation. TCRdb's table, derived via immunoSEQ multiplex PCR, lists solely in-frame clones and lacks some. The sample carries around 97,000 clones, under 95% recorded once. The antigens for these receptors are not known. Source: unstimulated CD8+ T cells sorted from spleen or lymph node cells, taken before intestinal transplant. These receptors all come from a human donor who received an intestinal transplant.

V is TRBV27 and J is TRBJ2-1, with D maybe TRBD2 (5 bases). V lost 6 bases, J lost 3 bases, and 9 bases lay in between. Germline CDR1 reads MNHEY; CDR2 reads SMNVEV (reference sequence). The CDR3 consists of 13 residues. The CDR3 nucleotides read TGTGCCAGCAGCGGAGGTTTCTACAATGAGCAGTTCTTC. The encoded protein is CASSGGFYNEQFF.

The V call is TRBV5-4, the J call TRBJ2-5; D assignment may be TRBD1 or TRBD2 (5 bases each). The V and J ends lost 4 bases and 3 bases respectively, with 16 bases between them. The CDR3 has 15 residues. Germline-derived CDR1 and CDR2 are SGHNT and YYREEE (reference sequence). The CDR3 DNA is TGTGCCAGCAGCCCAATCCGGGACGCTGAAGAGACCCAGTACTTC. Its translation: CASSPIRDAEETQYF. Filled out from reference TRBV5-4 and TRBJ2-5, the complete variable domain reads ETGVTQSPTHLIKTRGQQVTLRCSSQSGHNTVSWYQQALGQGPQFIFQYYREEENGRGNFPPRFSGLQFPNYSSELNVNALELDDSALYLCASSPIRDAEETQYFGPGTRLLVL.

V and J are TRBV6-1 and TRBJ1-1; no definite D call. Germline V CDR1 and CDR2: MNHNS, SASEGT. Trimming removed 1 base from V and 2 bases from J, with 8 bases in between. This CDR3 has 14 residues. DNA for the CDR3: TGTGCCAGCAGTGAAGAATTGATCAACACTGAAGCTTTCTTT. As protein: CASSEELINTEAFF.